This T cell receptor (delta chain) was sequenced for a study of gamma-delta T cells after stem cell transplantation. This clone was seen more than once but under ten times. TCRdb re-called the RT-PCR reads via CATT. The sample shows over 2,000 delta-chain clones, roughly two fifths of them seen only once. Specimen: gamma-delta T cells. The receptor was isolated from a human donor. It is not recorded whose cells these are; they may come from a transplant donor.

CDR3 sequence: CACEGMSTGVDPGAKLIF. In DNA form, the CDR3 reads TGTGCCTGTGAGGGAATGAGTACTGGGGTCGACCCAGGGGCTAAACTCATCTTT. The V call is TRDV2, the J call TRDJ1; 7 positions match TRDD3. The junction had 23 bases not matched to a gene; V was cut back by 4 bases and J by 7 bases. The length of the CDR3 is 18 residues. Germline V gene sequence: CDR1 GEAIGNYY, CDR2 EKD.